What follows are 19 T cell receptor beta chains derived from one specimen sequenced in a study of blood T cells in healthy people across ages. With a J-beta primer mix and a sample-barcoded 5' primer, a second PCR ran roughly 6 to 12 cycles. Using its own MiXCR run on the 5' RACE reads, TCRdb lists one record per CDR3 protein. Of about 780,000 distinct CDR3 sequences in the sample, about 42% were seen once. The specimen was blood. The receptors here all came from a man older than 75 in good health.

This clonotype came up once. The chain uses TRBV5-1 and TRBJ2-2, with D tentatively TRBD1 (5 bases). Deletions cut 0 bases from V and 0 bases from J, with 9 bases between. The length of the CDR3 is 16 residues. The V gene's germline CDR1 is SGHRS and CDR2 YFSETQ. Here the CDR3 DNA reads TGCGCCAGCAGCTTGGAAGTGACAGCGAACACCGGGGAGCTGTTTTTT. Protein: CASSLEVTANTGELFF.

The sample holds many counts of this clonotype. The V and J genes are TRBV7-2 and TRBJ2-7, with 7 bases that match TRBD2. CDR3 size: 16 residues. The ends lost 1 base at V and 0 bases at J; junction bases unmatched: 6. Germline V lookup: CDR1 SGHTA, CDR2 FQGNSA. In nucleotides, the CDR3 is TGTGCCAGCAGCTTAGTGGGCGGGAGAAGCTCCTACGAGCAGTACTTC. This sequence encodes CASSLVGGRSSYEQYF.

The chain is built from TRBV5-1 and TRBJ2-7, with 9 bases fitting TRBD1. V lost 0 bases to trimming and J lost 0 bases; unmatched junction nucleotides: 1. CDR3 size: 15 residues. The germline V gene has CDR1 SGHRS and CDR2 YFSETQ. The CDR3 nucleotides read TGCGCCAGCAGCTTGGCGGGACAGGGCTCCTACGAGCAGTACTTC. Its translation is CASSLAGQGSYEQYF.

The sample holds a few counts of this clonotype. Being one base from a much bigger clone, this may be a read error. This chain uses TRBV7-3 with TRBJ2-3; 8 bases are shared with TRBD1. The CDR3 has 14 residues. Germline CDR1 is SGHTA and CDR2 is FQGTGA. Written as DNA, the CDR3 is TGTGCCGGCAGTAAGGGACAGGTGACAGATACGCAGTATTTT. It codes for CAGSKGQVTDTQYF.

About this clonotype itself: One junction end does not reproduce the germline sequence, and a read error may be involved. This chain uses TRBV5-1 with TRBJ2-1; the match to TRBD2 covers 14 bases. The CDR3 sequence is 17 residues long. Per the germline V gene, CDR1 is SGHRS and CDR2 is YFSETQ. CDR3 DNA sequence: TGCGCCAGCAGCCCAACCGGGACTAGCGGGAGTTTCAATGGGCAGTTCTTC. It encodes CASSPTGTSGSFNGQFF.

CDR3 in amino acids: CASSLDGTGPDTQYF. The CDR3 bases are TGTGCCAGCAGTTTAGACGGGACAGGGCCAGATACGCAGTATTTT. This chain joins TRBV12-3 or TRBV12-4 and TRBJ2-3; 9 bases are a match to TRBD1. This CDR3 spans 15 amino acids. The V and J ends lost 1 base and 4 bases, in that order; junction bases with no gene match: 3.

A few counts support this clonotype. The V and J genes are TRBV7-2 and TRBJ1-2; D is undetermined. Germline-derived CDR1 and CDR2 are SGHTA and FQGNSA. The CDR3 extends over 14 amino acids. V was cut by 5 bases and J by 5 bases, with 15 bases left in between. CDR3 nucleotide sequence: TGTGCCAGCAGCCCAGCCGTAGGGTTATATGGCTACACCTTC. This gives the protein CASSPAVGLYGYTF.

The sample holds a few counts of this clonotype. The rearrangement uses TRBV2 and TRBJ2-5; D unclear. The J call may be faulty, since TRBJ2-7 better matches the DNA end. Germline assignment: CDR1 SNHLY and CDR2 FYNNEI. This CDR3 contains 13 residues. The CDR3 nucleotides read TGTGCCAGCAGTCAGGACGGTCGAGGCGAGCAGTACTTC. It codes for CASSQDGRGEQYF.

The rearrangement joins TRBV15 to TRBJ1-2; D not certain. The CDR3 runs 13 residues. V dropped 0 bases and J dropped 8 bases, with 10 bases sitting between them. Germline CDR1 LNHNV, CDR2 YYDKDF (reference sequence). The CDR3 loop reads CATSRDLRYGYTF. The CDR3 nucleotides read TGTGCCACCAGCAGAGATTTGCGATACGGCTACACCTTC.

This clonotype has only a few counts. The rearrangement links TRBV29-1 to TRBJ2-2; D is unresolved. CDR3 length: 11 residues. Trimming shortened V by 7 bases and J by 6 bases, and 9 bases separated the two germline ends. The germline V gene has CDR1 SQVTM and CDR2 ANQGSEA. CDR3 sequence: CSAYGPGELFF. CDR3 nucleotides: TGCAGCGCCTATGGGCCCGGGGAGCTGTTTTTT.

This clonotype occurred once. This may stem from a read error, because a much larger clone lies one nucleotide away. This chain joins TRBV29-1 and TRBJ2-1; D not certain. The CDR3 spans 11 residues. Looked up from germline, CDR1 is SQVTM and CDR2 is ANQGSEA. Trimming took off 4 bases at V and 10 bases at J, with 11 bases between the two ends. The CDR3 is CSVGTFYEQFF. The CDR3 DNA reads TGCAGCGTTGGGACGTTCTACGAGCAGTTCTTC.

This clonotype was counted at least ten times. The chain employs TRBV29-1 and TRBJ2-5, with a weak D call TRBD2 (5 bases). V was trimmed by 6 bases and J by 4 bases, leaving 15 bases between them. CDR1 is SQVTM, CDR2 ANQGSEA, per germline. CDR3 length: 13 residues. This chain's CDR3 is CSVGLVAGETQYF. Written as DNA, the CDR3 is TGCAGCGTAGGTTTGGTTGCGGGAGAGACCCAGTACTTC.

As to this clonotype: At one boundary the junction diverges from the germline segment, which might be a read error. The rearrangement uses TRBV11-1 and TRBJ2-1; the D is unclear. The tail of the sequence fits TRBJ2-7 better, so the J call may be wrong. CDR3 length: 13 residues. Germline CDR1 reads SGHAT; CDR2 reads FQDESV (reference sequence). CDR3 protein: CASSPRSFNEQYF. The CDR3 DNA sequence: TGCGCCAGCAGCCCTAGATCTTTCAATGAGCAGTACTTC.

This clonotype showed up just a few times. The chain uses TRBV27 and TRBJ2-7, with TRBD1 identical over 9 bases. Germline V gene sequence: CDR1 MNHEY, CDR2 SMNVEV (reference sequence). Unmatched junction bases numbered 5, after V lost 5 bases and J lost 6 bases. This CDR3 region has 13 residues. The CDR3 spells CASSRQGGGEQYF. DNA of the CDR3: TGTGCCAGCAGTAGACAGGGGGGAGGCGAGCAGTACTTC.

The count of this clonotype is one. The chain couples TRBV28 to TRBJ2-7, with 7 bases fitting TRBD1. The J call may be faulty, since TRBJ2-5 better matches the DNA end. CDR3 length: 14 residues. The germline CDR1 and CDR2 sequences are MDHEN and SYDVKM. The CDR3 region has the DNA TGTGCCAGCAGTCAACCCAGGGGGTCGGAGACCCAGTACTTC. Translation gives CASSQPRGSETQYF.

The table lists this clonotype with a few counts. The J gene is TRBJ2-7, the V gene TRBV5-1; D is ambiguous. In germline, CDR1 is SGHRS, CDR2 YFSETQ. The CDR3 contains 14 residues. The V end was cut by 0 bases, the J end by 6 bases, with 13 bases between. This CDR3 is CASSLDSGLGEQYF. The CDR3 bases are TGCGCCAGCAGCTTGGACTCAGGTCTAGGCGAGCAGTACTTC.

V usage is TRBV5-6 and J usage is TRBJ2-7; D is perhaps TRBD2 (5 bases). The J call may be mistaken, given a closer DNA end match to TRBJ2-5. Germline V gene sequence: CDR1 SGHDT, CDR2 YYEEEE. The CDR3 consists of 14 residues. CDR3: CASSIGPAEGTQYF. The CDR3 nucleotides read TGTGCCAGCAGCATTGGACCAGCAGAGGGGACCCAGTACTTC.

Concerning this clonotype: A read error may be the cause here, since a much bigger clone is one base away. The rearrangement uses TRBV29-1 and TRBJ2-5; D may be TRBD1 (6 bases). The CDR3 consists of 16 residues. Germline V gene data show CDR1 as SQVTM and CDR2 as ANQGSEA. V gave up 3 bases and J gave up 11 bases, with 28 bases separating them. CDR3 protein: CSVENFRDIYYNEQYF. The DNA of the CDR3 is TGCAGCGTTGAGAACTTCCGGGACATCTACTACAATGAGCAGTACTTC.

The gene calls are TRBV6-6 and TRBJ2-1; 10 bases agree with TRBD1. The V gene end was trimmed by 5 bases and the J gene end by 8 bases; junction bases not matched to a gene: 9. Germline-derived CDR1 and CDR2 are MNHNY and SVGAGI (reference sequence). The CDR3 extends over 15 amino acids. CDR3 in amino acids: CASSTRDRGRDEQFF. CDR3 sequence (DNA): TGTGCCAGCAGTACCAGGGACAGGGGTAGGGATGAGCAGTTCTTC.